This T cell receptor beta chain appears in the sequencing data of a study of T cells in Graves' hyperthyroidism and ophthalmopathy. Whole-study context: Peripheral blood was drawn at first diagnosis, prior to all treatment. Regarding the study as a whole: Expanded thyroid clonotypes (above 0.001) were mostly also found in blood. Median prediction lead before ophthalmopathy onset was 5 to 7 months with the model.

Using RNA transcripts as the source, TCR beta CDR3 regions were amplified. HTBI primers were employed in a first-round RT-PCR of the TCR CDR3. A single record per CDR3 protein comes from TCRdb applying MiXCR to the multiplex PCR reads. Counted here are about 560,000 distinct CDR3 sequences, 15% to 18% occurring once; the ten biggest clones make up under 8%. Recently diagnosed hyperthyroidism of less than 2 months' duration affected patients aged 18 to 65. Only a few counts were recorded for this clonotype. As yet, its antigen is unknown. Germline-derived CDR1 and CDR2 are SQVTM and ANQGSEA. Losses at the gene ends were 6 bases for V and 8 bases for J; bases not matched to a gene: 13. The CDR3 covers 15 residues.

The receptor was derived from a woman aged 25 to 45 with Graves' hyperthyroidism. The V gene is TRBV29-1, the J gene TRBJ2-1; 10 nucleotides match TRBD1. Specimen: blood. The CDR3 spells CSVNYGGQGTDEQFF. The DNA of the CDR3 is TGCAGCGTCAACTACGGGGGACAGGGGACGGATGAGCAGTTCTTC.